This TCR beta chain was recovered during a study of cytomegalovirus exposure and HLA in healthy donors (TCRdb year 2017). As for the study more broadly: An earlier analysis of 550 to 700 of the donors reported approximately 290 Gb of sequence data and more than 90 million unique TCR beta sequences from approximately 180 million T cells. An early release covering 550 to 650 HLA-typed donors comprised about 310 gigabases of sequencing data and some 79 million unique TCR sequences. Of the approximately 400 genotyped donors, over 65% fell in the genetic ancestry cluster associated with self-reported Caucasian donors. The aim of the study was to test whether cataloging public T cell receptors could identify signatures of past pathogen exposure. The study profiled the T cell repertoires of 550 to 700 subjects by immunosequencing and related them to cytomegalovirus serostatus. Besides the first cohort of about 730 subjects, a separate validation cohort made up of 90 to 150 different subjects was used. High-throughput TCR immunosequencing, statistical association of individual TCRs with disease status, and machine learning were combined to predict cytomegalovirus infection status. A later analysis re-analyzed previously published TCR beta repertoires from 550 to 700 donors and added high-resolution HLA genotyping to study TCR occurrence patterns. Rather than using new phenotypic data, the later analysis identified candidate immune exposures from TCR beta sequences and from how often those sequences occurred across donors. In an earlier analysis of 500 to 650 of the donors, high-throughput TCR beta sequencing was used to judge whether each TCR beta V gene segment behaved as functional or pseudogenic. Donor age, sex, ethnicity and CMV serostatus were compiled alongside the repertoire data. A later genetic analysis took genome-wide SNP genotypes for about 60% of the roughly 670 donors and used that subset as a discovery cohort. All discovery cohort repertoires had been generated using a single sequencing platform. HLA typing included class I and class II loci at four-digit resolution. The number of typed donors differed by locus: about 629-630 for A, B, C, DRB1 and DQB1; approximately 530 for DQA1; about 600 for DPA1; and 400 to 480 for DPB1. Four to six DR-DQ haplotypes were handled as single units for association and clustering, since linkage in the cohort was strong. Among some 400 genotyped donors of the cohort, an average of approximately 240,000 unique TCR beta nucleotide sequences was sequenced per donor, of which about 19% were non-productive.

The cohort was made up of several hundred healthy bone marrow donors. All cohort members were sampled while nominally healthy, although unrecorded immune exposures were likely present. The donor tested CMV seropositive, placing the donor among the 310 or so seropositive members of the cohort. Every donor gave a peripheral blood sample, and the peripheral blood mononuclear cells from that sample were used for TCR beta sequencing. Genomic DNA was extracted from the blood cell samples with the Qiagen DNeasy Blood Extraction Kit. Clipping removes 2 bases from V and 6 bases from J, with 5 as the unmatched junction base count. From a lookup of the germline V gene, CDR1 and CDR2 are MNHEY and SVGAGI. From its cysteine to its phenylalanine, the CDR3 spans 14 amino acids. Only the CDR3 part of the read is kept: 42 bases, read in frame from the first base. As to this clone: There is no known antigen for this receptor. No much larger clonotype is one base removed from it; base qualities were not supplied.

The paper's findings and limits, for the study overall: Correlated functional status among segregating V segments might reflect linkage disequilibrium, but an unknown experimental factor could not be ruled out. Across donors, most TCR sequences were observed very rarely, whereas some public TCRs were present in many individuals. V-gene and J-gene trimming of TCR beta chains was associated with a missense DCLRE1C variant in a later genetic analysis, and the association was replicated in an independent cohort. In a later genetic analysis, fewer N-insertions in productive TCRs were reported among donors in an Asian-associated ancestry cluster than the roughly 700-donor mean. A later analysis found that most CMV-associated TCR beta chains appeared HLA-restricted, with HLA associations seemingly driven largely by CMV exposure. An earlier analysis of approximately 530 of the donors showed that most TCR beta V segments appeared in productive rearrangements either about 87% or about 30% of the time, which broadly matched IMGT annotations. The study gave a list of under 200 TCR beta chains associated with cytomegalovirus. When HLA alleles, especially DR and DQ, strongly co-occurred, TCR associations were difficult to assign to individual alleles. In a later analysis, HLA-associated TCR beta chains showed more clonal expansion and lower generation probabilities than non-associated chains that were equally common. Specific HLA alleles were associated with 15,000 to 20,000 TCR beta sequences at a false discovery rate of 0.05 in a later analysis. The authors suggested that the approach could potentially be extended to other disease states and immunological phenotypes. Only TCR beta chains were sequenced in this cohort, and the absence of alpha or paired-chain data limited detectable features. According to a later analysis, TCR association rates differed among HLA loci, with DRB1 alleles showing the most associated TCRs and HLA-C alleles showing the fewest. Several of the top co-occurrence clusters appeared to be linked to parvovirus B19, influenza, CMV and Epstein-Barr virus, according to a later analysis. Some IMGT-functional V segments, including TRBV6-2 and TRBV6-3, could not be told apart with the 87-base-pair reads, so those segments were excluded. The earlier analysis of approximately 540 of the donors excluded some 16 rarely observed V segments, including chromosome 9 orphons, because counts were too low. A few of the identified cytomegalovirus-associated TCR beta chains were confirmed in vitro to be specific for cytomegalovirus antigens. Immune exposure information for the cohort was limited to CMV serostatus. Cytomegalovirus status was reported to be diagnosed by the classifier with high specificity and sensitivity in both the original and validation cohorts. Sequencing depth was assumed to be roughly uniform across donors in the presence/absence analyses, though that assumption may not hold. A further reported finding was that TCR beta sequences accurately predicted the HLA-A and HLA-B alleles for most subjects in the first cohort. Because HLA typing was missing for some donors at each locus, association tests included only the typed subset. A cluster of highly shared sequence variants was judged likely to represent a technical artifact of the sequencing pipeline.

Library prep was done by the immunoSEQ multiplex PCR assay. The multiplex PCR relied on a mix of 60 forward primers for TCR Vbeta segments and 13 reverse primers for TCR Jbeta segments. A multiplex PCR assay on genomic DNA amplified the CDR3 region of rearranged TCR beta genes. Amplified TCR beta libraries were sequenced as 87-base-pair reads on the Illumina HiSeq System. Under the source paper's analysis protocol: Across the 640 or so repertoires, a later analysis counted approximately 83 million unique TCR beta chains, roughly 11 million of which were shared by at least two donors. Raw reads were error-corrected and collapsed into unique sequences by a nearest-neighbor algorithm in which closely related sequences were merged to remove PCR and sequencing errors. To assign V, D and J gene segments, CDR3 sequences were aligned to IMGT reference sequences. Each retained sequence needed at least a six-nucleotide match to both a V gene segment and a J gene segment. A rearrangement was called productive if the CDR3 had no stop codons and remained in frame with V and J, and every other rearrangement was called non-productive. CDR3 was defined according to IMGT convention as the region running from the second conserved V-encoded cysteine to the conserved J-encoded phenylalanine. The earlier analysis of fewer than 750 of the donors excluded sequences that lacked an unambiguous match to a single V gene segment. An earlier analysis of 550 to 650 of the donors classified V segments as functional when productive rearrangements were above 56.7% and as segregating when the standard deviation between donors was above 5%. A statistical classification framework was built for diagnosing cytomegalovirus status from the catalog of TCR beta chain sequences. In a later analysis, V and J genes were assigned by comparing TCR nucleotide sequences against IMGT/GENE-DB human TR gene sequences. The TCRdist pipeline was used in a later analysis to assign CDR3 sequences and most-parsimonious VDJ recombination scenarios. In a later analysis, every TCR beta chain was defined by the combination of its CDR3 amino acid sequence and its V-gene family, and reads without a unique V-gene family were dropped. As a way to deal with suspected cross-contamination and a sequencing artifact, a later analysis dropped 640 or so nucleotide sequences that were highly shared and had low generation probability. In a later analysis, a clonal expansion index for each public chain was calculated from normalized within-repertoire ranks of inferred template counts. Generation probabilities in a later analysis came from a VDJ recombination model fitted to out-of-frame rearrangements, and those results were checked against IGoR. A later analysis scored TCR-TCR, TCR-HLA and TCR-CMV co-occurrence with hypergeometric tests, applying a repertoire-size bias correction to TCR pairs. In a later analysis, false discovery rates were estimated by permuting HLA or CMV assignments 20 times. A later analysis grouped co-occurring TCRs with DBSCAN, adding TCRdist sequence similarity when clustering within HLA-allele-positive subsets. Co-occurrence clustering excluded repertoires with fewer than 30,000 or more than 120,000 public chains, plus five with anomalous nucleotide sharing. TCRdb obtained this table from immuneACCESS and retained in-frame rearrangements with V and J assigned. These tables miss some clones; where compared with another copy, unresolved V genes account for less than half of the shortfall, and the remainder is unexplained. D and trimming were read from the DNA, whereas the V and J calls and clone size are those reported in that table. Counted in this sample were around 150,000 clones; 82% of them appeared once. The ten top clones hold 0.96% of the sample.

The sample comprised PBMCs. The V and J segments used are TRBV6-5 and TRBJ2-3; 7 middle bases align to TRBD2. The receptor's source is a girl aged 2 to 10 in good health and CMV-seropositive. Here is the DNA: TGTGCCAGCAGTTACGGGCTAGCGGCCGATACGCAGTATTTT. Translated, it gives CASSYGLAADTQYF.